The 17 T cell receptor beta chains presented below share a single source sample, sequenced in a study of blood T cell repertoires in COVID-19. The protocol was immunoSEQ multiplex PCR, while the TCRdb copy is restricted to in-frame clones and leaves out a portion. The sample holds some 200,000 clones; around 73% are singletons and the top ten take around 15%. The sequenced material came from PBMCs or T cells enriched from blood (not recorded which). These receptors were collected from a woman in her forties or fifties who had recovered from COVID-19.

CDR3 sequence: CASSFGQSDYGYTF. The DNA of the CDR3 is TGTGCCAGCAGTTTTGGACAGAGCGACTATGGCTACACCTTC. The rearrangement joins TRBV28 to TRBJ1-2, with a tentative D call TRBD1 (6 bases). Trimming took off 3 bases at V and 3 bases at J, with 11 bases between the two ends. This CDR3 spans 14 amino acids. Germline lookup yields CDR1 MDHEN and CDR2 SYDVKM.

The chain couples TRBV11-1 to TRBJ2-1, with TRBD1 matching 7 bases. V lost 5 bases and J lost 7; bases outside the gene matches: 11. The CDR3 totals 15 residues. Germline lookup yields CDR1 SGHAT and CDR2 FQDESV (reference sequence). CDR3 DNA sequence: TGTGCCAGCAGCCGATCCGGGACAGTGGAAAATGAGCAGTTCTTC. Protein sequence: CASSRSGTVENEQFF.

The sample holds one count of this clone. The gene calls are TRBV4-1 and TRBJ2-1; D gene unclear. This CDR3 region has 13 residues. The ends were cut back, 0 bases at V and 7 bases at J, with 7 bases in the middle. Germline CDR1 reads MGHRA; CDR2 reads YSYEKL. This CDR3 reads CASSQDLPNEQFF. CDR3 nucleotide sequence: TGCGCCAGCAGCCAAGATCTCCCTAATGAGCAGTTCTTC.

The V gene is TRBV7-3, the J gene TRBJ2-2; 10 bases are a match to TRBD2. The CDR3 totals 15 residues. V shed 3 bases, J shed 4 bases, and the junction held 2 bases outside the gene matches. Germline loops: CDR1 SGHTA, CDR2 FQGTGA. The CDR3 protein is CASSLASGSTGELFF. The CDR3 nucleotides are TGTGCCAGCAGCTTGGCTAGCGGGAGCACCGGGGAGCTGTTTTTT. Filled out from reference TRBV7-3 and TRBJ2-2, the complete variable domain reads GAGVSQTPSNKVTEKGKYVELRCDPISGHTALYWYRQSLGQGPEFLIYFQGTGAADDSGLPNDRFFAVRPEGSVSTLKIQRTERGDSAVYLCASSLASGSTGELFFGEGSRLTVL.

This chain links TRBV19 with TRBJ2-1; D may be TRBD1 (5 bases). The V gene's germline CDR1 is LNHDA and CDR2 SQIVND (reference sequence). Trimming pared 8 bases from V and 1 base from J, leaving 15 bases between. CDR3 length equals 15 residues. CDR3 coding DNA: TGTGCCAGTGCCGTAGGGGCCTTATCCTACAATGAGCAGTTCTTC. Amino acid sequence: CASAVGALSYNEQFF.

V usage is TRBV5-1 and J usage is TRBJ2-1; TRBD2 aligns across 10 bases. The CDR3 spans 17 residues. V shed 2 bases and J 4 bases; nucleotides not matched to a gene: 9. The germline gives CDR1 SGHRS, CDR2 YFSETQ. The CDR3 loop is CASSFSKAGGRYNEQFF. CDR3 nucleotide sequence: TGCGCCAGCAGCTTTTCTAAAGCGGGAGGGAGGTACAATGAGCAGTTCTTC.

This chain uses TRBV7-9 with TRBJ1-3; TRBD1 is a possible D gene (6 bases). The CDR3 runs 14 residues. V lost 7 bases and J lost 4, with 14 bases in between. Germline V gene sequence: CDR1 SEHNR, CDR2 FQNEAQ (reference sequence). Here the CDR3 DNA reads TGTGCCAGCACTAGAAGGACAGCCGGAAACACCATATATTTT. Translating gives CASTRRTAGNTIYF.

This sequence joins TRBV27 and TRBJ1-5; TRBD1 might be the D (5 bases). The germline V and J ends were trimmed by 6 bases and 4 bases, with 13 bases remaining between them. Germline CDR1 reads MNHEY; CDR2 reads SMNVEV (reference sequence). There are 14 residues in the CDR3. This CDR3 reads CASSTGGGNQPQHF. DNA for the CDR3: TGTGCCAGCAGCACCGGGGGTGGAAATCAGCCCCAGCATTTT.

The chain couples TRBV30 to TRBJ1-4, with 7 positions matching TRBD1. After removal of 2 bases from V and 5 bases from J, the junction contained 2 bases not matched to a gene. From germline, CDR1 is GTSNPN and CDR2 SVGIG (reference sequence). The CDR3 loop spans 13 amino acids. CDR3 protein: CAWSRTGNEKLFF. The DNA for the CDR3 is TGTGCCTGGAGTCGGACAGGAAATGAAAAACTGTTTTTT.

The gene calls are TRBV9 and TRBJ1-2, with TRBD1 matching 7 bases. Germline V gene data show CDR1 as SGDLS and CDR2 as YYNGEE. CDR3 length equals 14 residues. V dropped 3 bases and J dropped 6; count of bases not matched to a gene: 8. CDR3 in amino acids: CASSAQRQGHGYTF. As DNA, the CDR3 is TGTGCCAGCAGCGCCCAACGACAGGGACATGGCTACACCTTC.

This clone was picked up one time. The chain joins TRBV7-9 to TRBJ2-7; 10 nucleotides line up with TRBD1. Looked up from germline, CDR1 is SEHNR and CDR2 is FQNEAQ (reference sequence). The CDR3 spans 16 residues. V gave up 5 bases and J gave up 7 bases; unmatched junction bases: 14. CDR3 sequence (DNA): TGTGCCAGCAGCCTGCGTCCGGGACAGGGGTCAGATGAGCAGTACTTC. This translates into CASSLRPGQGSDEQYF. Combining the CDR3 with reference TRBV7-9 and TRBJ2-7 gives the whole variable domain DTGVSQNPRHKITKRGQNVTFRCDPISEHNRLYWYRQTLGQGPEFLTYFQNEAQLEKSRLLSDRFSAERPKGSFSTLEIQRTEQGDSAMYLCASSLRPGQGSDEQYFGPGTRLTVT.

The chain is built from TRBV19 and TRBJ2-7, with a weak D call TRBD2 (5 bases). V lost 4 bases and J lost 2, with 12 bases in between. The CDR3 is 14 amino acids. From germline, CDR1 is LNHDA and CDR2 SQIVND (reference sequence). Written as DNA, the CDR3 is TGTGCCAGTAGTAGGGAGCTAGGCCCCTACGAGCAGTACTTC. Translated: CASSRELGPYEQYF.

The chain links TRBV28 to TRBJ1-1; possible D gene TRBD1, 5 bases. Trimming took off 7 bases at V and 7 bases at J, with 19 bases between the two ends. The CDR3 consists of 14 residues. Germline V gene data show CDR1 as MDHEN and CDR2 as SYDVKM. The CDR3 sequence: CASTTGGGKGEAFF. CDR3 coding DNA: TGTGCCAGCACTACTGGGGGGGGAAAAGGTGAAGCTTTCTTT.

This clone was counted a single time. The DNA for the CDR3 is TGTGCCAGCAGCTTTGACAGGGGGCGGACCGGGGAGCTGTTTTTT. It is translated as CASSFDRGRTGELFF. This chain joins TRBV5-8 and TRBJ2-2, with TRBD1 identical over 10 bases. With V trimmed by 2 bases and J by 5 bases, 3 bases remained unmatched. This CDR3 comprises 15 residues. Per the germline V gene, CDR1 is SGHTS and CDR2 is YDEGEE.

CDR3 region: CASSYRDRNTEAFF. For the CDR3, the DNA is TGTGCCAGCAGCTACCGGGATCGGAACACTGAAGCTTTCTTT. The chain links TRBV3-1 (or the pseudogene TRBV3-2) to TRBJ1-1, with D unresolved. The CDR3 is 14 amino acids. Germline CDR1 LGHDT, CDR2 YNNKEL (reference sequence). Trimming stripped 5 bases from V and 1 base from J, with 11 bases between.

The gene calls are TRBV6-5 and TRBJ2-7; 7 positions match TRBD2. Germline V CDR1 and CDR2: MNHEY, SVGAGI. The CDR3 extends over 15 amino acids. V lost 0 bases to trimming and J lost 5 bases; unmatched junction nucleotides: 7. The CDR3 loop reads CASSYSRLAGDEQYF. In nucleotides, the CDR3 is TGTGCCAGCAGTTACTCACGGCTGGCGGGGGACGAGCAGTACTTC.

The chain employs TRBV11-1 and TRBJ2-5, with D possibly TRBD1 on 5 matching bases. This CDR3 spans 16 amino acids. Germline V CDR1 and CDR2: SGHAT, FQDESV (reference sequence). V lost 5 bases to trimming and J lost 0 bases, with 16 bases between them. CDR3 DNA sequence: TGTGCCAGCAGCCAGGGTGTCCGCAGGAACCAAGAGACCCAGTACTTC. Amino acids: CASSQGVRRNQETQYF. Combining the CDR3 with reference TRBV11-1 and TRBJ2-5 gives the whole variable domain EAEVAQSPRYKITEKSQAVAFWCDPISGHATLYWYRQILGQGPELLVQFQDESVVDDSQLPKDRFSAERLKGVDSTLKIQPAELGDSAMYLCASSQGVRRNQETQYFGPGTRLLVL.